The 16 T cell receptor beta chains below all came from one sample that was sequenced in a study of regulatory T cells in long-lasting Graves disease. Described time point: newly diagnosed GD, antithyroid drugs for less than 3 months. The TCR library used RNA extracted from PBMCs. Sequencing libraries for TCR beta were prepared with iRepertoire HTBI primers and Arm-PCR of CDR3 regions. From the multiplex PCR reads, TCRdb called clonotypes with MiXCR, one entry per CDR3 protein. In the table there are around 400,000 distinct CDR3 sequences, around 16% of which are singletons. The sample was peripheral blood mononuclear cells (PBMCs), taken at new diagnosis, from a patient treated with antithyroid drugs. The receptor set was obtained from a female donor with Graves disease.

The table lists this clonotype with a few counts. V gene TRBV19 combines with J gene TRBJ2-2, with a weak D call TRBD2 (6 bases). The ends were cut back, 2 bases at V and 5 bases at J, with 12 bases in the middle. CDR3 size: 15 residues. Looked up from germline, CDR1 is LNHDA and CDR2 is SQIVND (reference sequence). CDR3 residues: CASSIWRVGTGELFF. CDR3 nucleotides: TGTGCCAGTAGTATATGGAGGGTTGGAACCGGGGAGCTGTTTTTT.

This clonotype appeared many times. The V gene is TRBV20-1, the J gene TRBJ2-3; 9 nucleotides line up with TRBD2. The J segment lost 6 bases and the V segment lost 5 bases, leaving 6 bases of the junction unmatched. The CDR3 contains 13 residues. Germline-derived CDR1 and CDR2 are DFQATT and SNEGSKA (reference sequence). In nucleotides, the CDR3 is TGCAGTGCTTGGCGGGGGGGAGGCGATACGCAGTATTTT. Protein sequence: CSAWRGGGDTQYF.

This clonotype was observed at least ten times. This chain joins TRBV7-6 and TRBJ2-1, with D hard to call. V dropped 1 base and J dropped 4 bases, with 5 bases sitting between them. The CDR3 spans 13 residues. Per germline, CDR1 SGHVS and CDR2 FNYEAQ. CDR3 protein: CASSLVDYNEQFF. The CDR3 DNA reads TGTGCCAGCAGCTTAGTAGATTACAATGAGCAGTTCTTC.

As to this clonotype: One end of the junction varies from germline; a read error may be responsible. This chain connects TRBV5-1 to TRBJ2-7, with 7 bases lining up with TRBD1. CDR3 length equals 15 residues. CDR1 and CDR2 (germline): SGHRS, YFSETQ. The CDR3 here is CASSSGDSIAYEQYF. The CDR3 nucleotides are TGTGCCAGCAGCTCCGGGGACAGTATTGCCTACGAGCAGTACTTC.

Many counts were recorded for this clonotype. This chain joins TRBV12-3 or TRBV12-4 and TRBJ2-7; the match to TRBD1 covers 11 bases. This CDR3 is 15 amino acids long. J was trimmed by 0 bases and V by 6 bases; bases with no gene match: 4. The CDR3 is CASSPGQGVSYEQYF. The DNA for the CDR3 is TGTGCCAGCAGCCCGGGACAGGGGGTCTCCTACGAGCAGTACTTC.

This clonotype was counted many times. The CDR3 bases are TGTGCCAGCAGTTTCAGGGCATCAGCGGGGAACACTGAAGCTTTCTTT. It translates to CASSFRASAGNTEAFF. The chain joins TRBV27 to TRBJ1-1; a weak D match, TRBD1 (5 bases). V was shortened by 3 bases and J by 1 base, with 15 bases between the two germline ends. The CDR3 loop spans 16 amino acids. The germline CDR1 and CDR2 sequences are MNHEY and SMNVEV (reference sequence).

This clonotype has ten or more counts. The genes are TRBV20-1 and TRBJ1-1; D is unresolved. The CDR3 consists of 11 residues. CDR1 and CDR2 from the germline V gene are DFQATT and SNEGSKA (reference sequence). V lost 3 bases to trimming and J lost 8 bases, with 10 bases between them. CDR3 nucleotide sequence: TGCAGTGCTAGTGGCGGGGAGGAAGCTTTCTTT. Its protein is CSASGGEEAFF.

The rearrangement uses TRBV2 and TRBJ1-4, with TRBD1 matching 10 bases. Per germline, CDR1 SNHLY and CDR2 FYNNEI. Losses at the gene ends were 6 bases for V and 3 bases for J; bases not matched to a gene: 10. CDR3 size: 17 residues. The CDR3 spells CASRGDRGRWANEKLFF. For the CDR3, the DNA is TGTGCCAGCAGGGGGGACAGGGGACGATGGGCTAATGAAAAACTGTTTTTT. Combining the CDR3 with reference TRBV2 and TRBJ1-4 gives the whole variable domain EPEVTQTPSHQVTQMGQEVILRCVPISNHLYFYWYRQILGQKVEFLVSFYNNEISEKSEIFDDQFSVERPDGSNFTLKIRSTKLEDSAMYFCASRGDRGRWANEKLFFGSGTQLSVL.

This clonotype was seen a handful of times. The CDR3 is CSVLRRDRDLEQYF. The CDR3 DNA follows: TGCAGCGTACTACGCCGGGACAGGGATTTAGAGCAGTACTTC. The V call is TRBV29-1, the J call TRBJ2-7, with TRBD1 identical over 9 bases. The CDR3 has 14 residues. The germline gives CDR1 SQVTM, CDR2 ANQGSEA. V shed 6 bases and J 7 bases; nucleotides not matched to a gene: 13.

This clonotype was counted at least ten times. This chain connects TRBV6-5 to TRBJ1-2; no clear D. Per the germline V gene, CDR1 is MNHEY and CDR2 is SVGAGI. V lost 0 bases and J lost 0, with 11 bases in between. CDR3 length equals 16 residues. The CDR3 DNA is TGTGCCAGCAGTTACTCGATCCGAGGATCTAACTATGGCTACACCTTC. Translated, it gives CASSYSIRGSNYGYTF.

This clonotype was counted at least ten times. The rearrangement uses TRBV2 and TRBJ1-5; D is ambiguous. This CDR3 is built from 15 residues. V dropped 3 bases and J dropped 5 bases, with 14 bases sitting between them. Germline CDR1 is SNHLY and CDR2 is FYNNEI. This chain's CDR3 is CASSEGTLSDQPQHF. The CDR3 coding sequence is TGTGCCAGCAGTGAGGGTACTTTAAGCGATCAGCCCCAGCATTTT.

Comment on this clonotype: A clone one base away is much larger, so this may be a read error. This chain joins TRBV2 and TRBJ1-5, with TRBD1 matching 7 bases. Germline CDR1 SNHLY, CDR2 FYNNEI. V lost 4 bases, J lost 5 bases, and 14 bases stayed unmatched. The CDR3 is 17 amino acids. The CDR3 DNA follows: TGTGCCAGCAGTGCCGAGACGAGACAGGGTGGGGATCAGCCCCAGCATTTT. It specifies CASSAETRQGGDQPQHF.

This clonotype was seen at least ten times. The rearrangement joins TRBV30 to TRBJ2-5, with 9 bases identical to TRBD1. Unmatched junction bases numbered 6, after V lost 6 bases and J lost 4 bases. The CDR3 totals 13 residues. Germline CDR1 reads GTSNPN; CDR2 reads SVGIG (reference sequence). CDR3 amino acids: CACPETGGETQYF. As DNA, the CDR3 is TGTGCCTGTCCTGAGACAGGGGGAGAGACCCAGTACTTC.

The CDR3 DNA is TGCGCCAGCAGCCAAGAGTATTTGTCGGTACTAATCAATGAGCAGTTCTTC. Protein sequence: CASSQEYLSVLINEQFF. The V gene is TRBV4-3, the J gene TRBJ2-1; no definite D call. Per germline, CDR1 LGHNA and CDR2 YSLEER. V was trimmed by 0 bases and J by 6 bases, leaving 18 bases between them. This CDR3 has 17 residues.

The table lists this clonotype with many counts. This chain uses TRBV27 with TRBJ1-3, with D unresolved. The CDR3 has 14 amino acids. The ends were cut back, 6 bases at V and 0 bases at J, with 9 bases in the middle. In germline, CDR1 is MNHEY, CDR2 SMNVEV (reference sequence). The CDR3 bases are TGTGCCAGCAGGGACGGTTTCTCTGGAAACACCATATATTTT. It encodes CASRDGFSGNTIYF.

For this clonotype: Given the absence of the conserved phenylalanine or tryptophan at the CDR3 end, a read error is likely. This rearrangement joins TRBV28 to TRBJ2-3; D not certain. Germline-derived CDR1 and CDR2 are MDHEN and SYDVKM. The length of the CDR3 is 12 residues. The CDR3 DNA reads as TGCGCCAGCAGTTTGATTAAAGATACGCAGTATCTT. The encoded protein is CASSLIKDTQYL.